The clone carrying this T cell receptor beta chain was detected ten times or more. Its specificity is not known. V was pared by 5 bases and J by 3 bases, with 13 bases of the junction left unmatched. Germline V gene data show CDR1 as SEHNR and CDR2 as FQNEAQ (reference sequence). This CDR3 is built from 17 residues. This record belongs to a study of T cell repertoires in cytomegalovirus infection. At the level of the study: Carrying CMV and the relevant HLA type showed in public TCR beta signatures.

TCRdb ran MiXCR on the reads and lists one entry per CDR3 protein. This sample carries approximately 910,000 distinct CDR3 sequences, roughly 30% of them seen once, and the ten largest clones take about an eighth. The specimen was cultured CD8+ T cells from PBMCs, collected from culture after CMV antigen stimulation. V and J are TRBV7-9 and TRBJ1-3; 7 bases line up with TRBD1. This TCR was sampled from a human donor in good health (CMV status not recorded). Some clones in this sample may be carry-over from other donors' samples. The CDR3 loop is CASSPKRPTGVGNTIYF. In DNA form, the CDR3 reads TGTGCCAGCAGCCCTAAGCGCCCAACAGGGGTTGGAAACACCATATATTTT.